These 28 T cell receptor beta chains share one sample of origin, sequenced in a study of blood T cell repertoires in COVID-19 (TCRdb year 2020). Libraries were constructed by the immunoSEQ multiplex PCR assay. The table was pulled from immuneACCESS by TCRdb, which kept in-frame rearrangements only. Such tables lose some clones; where checked, under half of the loss comes from unresolved V genes, and the rest has no known cause. The sample data list 100,000 to 120,000 clones, and 82% of these were observed just once. Together, the top ten hold approximately 17% of the sample. Material for sequencing was peripheral blood. The receptors stem from a woman in her fifties or sixties with acute or convalescent COVID-19.

Ten or more counts support this clone. The gene calls are TRBV19 and TRBJ2-7; 8 bases line up with TRBD1. The CDR3 spans 15 residues. The V gene end was trimmed by 4 bases and the J gene end by 7 bases; junction bases not matched to a gene: 12. Germline V CDR1 and CDR2: LNHDA, SQIVND (reference sequence). CDR3 sequence: CASSTPGQGAREQYF. The CDR3, as DNA: TGTGCCAGTAGTACCCCCGGGCAGGGGGCGCGGGAGCAGTACTTC. The full variable domain, in which reference TRBV19 and TRBJ2-7 provide the parts outside the CDR3, is DGGITQSPKYLFRKEGQNVTLSCEQNLNHDAMYWYRQDPGQGLRLIYYSQIVNDFQKGDIAEGYSVSREKKESFPLTVTSAQKNPTAFYLCASSTPGQGAREQYFGPGTRLTVT.

V and J are TRBV7-2 and TRBJ1-6; 7 positions agree with TRBD1. The CDR3 is 17 amino acids. V lost 5 bases to trimming and J lost 5 bases; unmatched junction nucleotides: 12. The germline CDR1 and CDR2 sequences are SGHTA and FQGNSA. This CDR3 is CASSETGTAFNNSPLHF. CDR3 sequence (DNA): TGTGCCAGCAGCGAAACCGGGACAGCGTTTAATAATTCACCCCTCCACTTT.

This chain links TRBV21-1 with TRBJ1-6; TRBD1, as called in the table, went unchecked against the DNA. TRBV21-1 is noted as a pseudogene. The CDR3 extends over 19 amino acids. CDR3 sequence (DNA): TGTGCCAGCAGGAAAGAAAATATGAATGTCGACAGGGCGAATTCACCCCTCCACTTT. Amino acid sequence: CASRKENMNVDRANSPLHF.

J is TRBJ2-3 and V is TRBV7-9; TRBD1 aligns across 7 bases. Germline CDR1 SEHNR, CDR2 FQNEAQ (reference sequence). V trimming: 4 bases; J trimming: 4 bases; junction bases outside the gene matches: 11. The CDR3 length is 16 residues. DNA of the CDR3: TGTGCCAGCAGCTCGGGACAGACAGGGAACGCAGATACGCAGTATTTT. It encodes CASSSGQTGNADTQYF.

This chain uses TRBV2 with TRBJ2-6, with 7 bases aligning to TRBD1. V lost 1 base to trimming and J lost 5 bases; unmatched junction nucleotides: 14. CDR1 is SNHLY and CDR2 is FYNNEI in the germline V gene. This CDR3 comprises 19 residues. CDR3 sequence: CASSEEGAGTANWANVLTF. CDR3 sequence (DNA): TGTGCCAGCAGTGAAGAGGGGGCCGGGACAGCTAATTGGGCCAACGTCCTGACTTTC.

The V gene is TRBV18, the J gene TRBJ2-2; D remains ambiguous. The CDR3 contains 13 residues. CDR1 is KGHSH, CDR2 LQKENI, per germline. Trimming shortened V by 1 base and J by 5 bases, and 5 bases separated the two germline ends. The CDR3 DNA is TGTGCCAGCTCACCACAGGAGACCGGGGAGCTGTTTTTT. Translating gives CASSPQETGELFF. The full variable domain, rest sourced from reference TRBV18 and TRBJ2-2, is NAGVMQNPRHLVRRRGQEARLRCSPMKGHSHVYWYRQLPEEGLKFMVYLQKENIIDESGMPKERFSAEFPKEGPSILRIQQVVRGDSAAYFCASSPQETGELFFGEGSRLTVL.

This clone turned up a few times. V is TRBV6-1 and J is TRBJ1-2; TRBD1 matches 7 bases. The ends lost 1 base at V and 4 bases at J; junction bases unmatched: 9. The CDR3 sequence is 16 residues long. From germline, CDR1 is MNHNS and CDR2 SASEGT. The CDR3 sequence: CASSEDRQGGRYGYTF. DNA of the CDR3: TGTGCCAGCAGTGAAGACAGACAGGGCGGTCGCTATGGCTACACCTTC.

The chain couples TRBV4-2 to TRBJ2-1; 10 positions agree with TRBD1. The germline V gene encodes CDR1 LGHNA and CDR2 YNFKEQ. Germline trimming cut 1 base from V and 10 bases from J; bases unmatched to any gene: 7. This CDR3 is 15 amino acids long. This CDR3 reads CASSQVGTGVDEQFF. Written as DNA, the CDR3 is TGTGCCAGCAGCCAAGTGGGGACAGGGGTGGACGAGCAGTTCTTC.

The CDR3 is CASSQDLGQVTDTQYF. In DNA form, the CDR3 reads TGTGCCAGCAGCCAAGACCTCGGACAGGTCACAGATACGCAGTATTTT. The chain joins TRBV4-2 to TRBJ2-3; 7 bases agree with TRBD1. Germline CDR1 LGHNA, CDR2 YNFKEQ. This CDR3 contains 16 residues. The V gene end was trimmed by 0 bases and the J gene end by 2 bases; junction bases not matched to a gene: 5.

This chain uses TRBV6-5 with TRBJ1-5, with a weak D call TRBD1 (5 bases). This CDR3 region has 14 residues. Trimming took off 2 bases at V and 2 bases at J, with 7 bases between the two ends. CDR1 and CDR2 (germline): MNHEY, SVGAGI. The CDR3 sequence is CASSYTRGNQPQHF. CDR3 coding DNA: TGTGCCAGCAGTTACACCAGGGGCAATCAGCCCCAGCATTTT.

The chain employs TRBV10-3 and TRBJ2-2; 9 bases fit TRBD1. V lost 9 bases, J lost 0 bases, and 8 bases stayed unmatched. Germline lookup yields CDR1 ENHRY and CDR2 SYGVKD. The CDR3 contains 16 residues. The CDR3 loop is CAIGTGNQANTGELFF. CDR3 sequence (DNA): TGTGCCATAGGGACAGGGAATCAAGCGAACACCGGGGAGCTGTTTTTT.

This clone was seen only a few times. This chain links TRBV9 with TRBJ1-4; 7 bases are a match to TRBD1. The CDR3 length is 16 residues. V shed 0 bases, J shed 7 bases, and the junction held 9 bases outside the gene matches. Germline V CDR1 and CDR2: SGDLS, YYNGEE. In DNA form, the CDR3 reads TGTGCCAGCAGCGTAGCTCCGGGACAGCGAACTGAAAAACTGTTTTTT. This translates into CASSVAPGQRTEKLFF.

The chain combines TRBV4-1 with TRBJ2-7; tentative D call: TRBD1 (6 bases). Looked up from germline, CDR1 is MGHRA and CDR2 is YSYEKL. This CDR3 spans 15 amino acids. Trimming left V 3 bases short and J 1 base short, with 13 bases between. CDR3 loop: CASSHSGTSSYEQYF. The CDR3 DNA is TGCGCCAGCAGCCACTCCGGGACATCTTCCTACGAGCAGTACTTC.

V is TRBV3-1 (or the pseudogene TRBV3-2) and J is TRBJ2-7, with 9 bases aligning to TRBD2. The CDR3 consists of 14 residues. V lost 10 bases to trimming and J lost 0 bases; unmatched junction nucleotides: 7. CDR1 and CDR2 from the germline V gene are LGHDT and YNNKEL (reference sequence). The CDR3, as DNA: TGTGCCACGCTGAATAGCGGGGGCTCCTACGAGCAGTACTTC. Its protein is CATLNSGGSYEQYF.

This clone was seen just once. The rearrangement links TRBV27 to TRBJ2-7; 7 nucleotides match TRBD2. The CDR3 length is 16 residues. With V trimmed by 2 bases and J by 3 bases, 10 bases remained unmatched. The germline V gene has CDR1 MNHEY and CDR2 SMNVEV (reference sequence). The CDR3 sequence is CASSLRKGGAGYEQYF. CDR3 DNA: TGTGCCAGCAGTTTAAGGAAGGGAGGGGCCGGCTACGAGCAGTACTTC.

The genes are TRBV5-4 and TRBJ2-7; tentatively, D is TRBD2 (5 bases). Germline-derived CDR1 and CDR2 are SGHNT and YYREEE (reference sequence). V dropped 2 bases and J dropped 4 bases, with 10 bases sitting between them. The CDR3 totals 13 residues. CDR3 region: CASSFLGRYEQYF. The CDR3 DNA follows: TGTGCCAGCAGCTTTTTAGGGAGATACGAGCAGTACTTC.

Only one count was recorded for this clone. V and J are TRBV28 and TRBJ1-3, with D unresolved. Germline loops: CDR1 MDHEN, CDR2 SYDVKM. The CDR3 sequence is 15 residues long. Between the trimmed V and J ends, which lost 6 bases and 0 bases, there was a span of 12 bases. The CDR3 coding sequence is TGTGCCAGCAGGCCGACAAGCCACTCTGGAAACACCATATATTTT. This codes for CASRPTSHSGNTIYF.

The V and J genes are TRBV9 and TRBJ2-7; 9 bases are shared with TRBD2. CDR3 size: 16 residues. V lost 4 bases, J lost 5 bases, and 13 bases stayed unmatched. CDR1 SGDLS and CDR2 YYNGEE come from the germline V gene. For the CDR3, the DNA is TGTGCCAGCAGCCCATTTACCGGGACTAGCATGAACGAGCAGTACTTC. Protein: CASSPFTGTSMNEQYF.

The V gene is TRBV18, the J gene TRBJ2-2; the match to TRBD2 covers 11 bases. In germline, CDR1 is KGHSH, CDR2 LQKENI. J gave up 0 bases and V 3 bases, and 3 bases lay outside the gene matches. The CDR3 is 17 residues long. Here the CDR3 DNA reads TGTGCCAGCTCACCCCTAGCGGGGGGCACGAACACCGGGGAGCTGTTTTTT. This translates into CASSPLAGGTNTGELFF.

The J gene is TRBJ2-1, the V gene TRBV6-2 or TRBV6-3; TRBD2 might be the D (6 bases). V lost 4 bases to trimming and J lost 6 bases, with 10 bases between them. Germline CDR1 MNHEY, CDR2 SVGEGT. The CDR3 is 13 amino acids. In DNA, the CDR3 is TGTGCCAGCAGTTCGCAACTAGCCAATGAGCAGTTCTTC. Translation: CASSSQLANEQFF.

The V gene is TRBV10-3, the J gene TRBJ1-5; weak D call: TRBD1 (5 bases). The V gene's germline CDR1 is ENHRY and CDR2 SYGVKD. The ends were cut back, 5 bases at V and 0 bases at J, with 11 bases in the middle. This CDR3 region has 15 residues. The CDR3 protein is CAISKTDYSNQPQHF. CDR3 nucleotides: TGTGCCATCAGTAAGACAGATTATAGCAATCAGCCCCAGCATTTT.

This clone occurred once. This chain links TRBV30 with TRBJ2-7; D possibly corresponds to TRBD1 (5 bases). The CDR3 has 15 amino acids. Germline CDR1 reads GTSNPN; CDR2 reads SVGIG (reference sequence). Trimming took 4 bases from V and 0 from J, leaving 16 bases between them. The CDR3: CAWNLPEGVSYEQYF. CDR3 bases: TGTGCCTGGAACCTCCCAGAAGGGGTCTCCTACGAGCAGTACTTC.

There are a few counts of this clone. This chain uses TRBV29-1 with TRBJ2-1; 9 bases match TRBD1. Germline V gene data show CDR1 as SQVTM and CDR2 as ANQGSEA. Losses at the gene ends were 8 bases for V and 4 bases for J; bases not matched to a gene: 9. CDR3 length equals 14 residues. CDR3 residues: CSLNRGPFYNEQFF. CDR3 in DNA: TGCAGCCTAAACAGGGGGCCCTTTTACAATGAGCAGTTCTTC.

The DNA for the CDR3 is TGTGCCAGCAGCACAGGGTTGGGTTCTGGAAACACCATATATTTT. Protein sequence: CASSTGLGSGNTIYF. This chain connects TRBV7-2 to TRBJ1-3; TRBD1 might be the D (6 bases). V lost 5 bases to trimming and J lost 1 base, with 12 bases between them. The CDR3 totals 15 residues. CDR1 and CDR2 (germline): SGHTA, FQGNSA.

The rearrangement links TRBV2 to TRBJ2-2; the D gene is possibly TRBD1 (6 bases). V was pared by 7 bases and J by 8 bases, with 20 bases between. The CDR3 is 15 residues long. Germline V gene data show CDR1 as SNHLY and CDR2 as FYNNEI. CDR3 protein: CASTPRPGAGGELFF. CDR3 DNA sequence: TGTGCCAGCACCCCCCGGCCAGGGGCAGGTGGGGAGCTGTTTTTT.

The rearrangement joins TRBV14 to TRBJ2-7, with TRBD1 as a possible D gene (6 bases). The length of the CDR3 is 15 residues. Trimming cost V 2 bases and J 6 bases, with 17 bases left between them. Germline loops: CDR1 SGHDN, CDR2 FVKESK. For the CDR3, the DNA is TGTGCCAGCAGCCAATTTGGGGGCCGTCTTAGCGAGCAGTACTTC. This codes for CASSQFGGRLSEQYF.

V is TRBV7-9 and J is TRBJ1-1, with unresolved D. Per the germline V gene, CDR1 is SEHNR and CDR2 is FQNEAQ (reference sequence). This CDR3 has 14 amino acids. Trimming pared 2 bases from V and 5 bases from J, leaving 12 bases between. The CDR3 sequence is CASSLQSGNTEAFF. The CDR3 nucleotides are TGTGCCAGCAGCTTACAATCCGGGAATACTGAAGCTTTCTTT.

The rearrangement uses TRBV4-3 and TRBJ2-3, with D maybe TRBD1 (5 bases). The CDR3 is made up of 15 amino acids. Trimming removed 0 bases from V and 1 base from J, with 8 bases in between. Germline lookup yields CDR1 LGHNA and CDR2 YSLEER. The CDR3 loop is CASSQDSRGTDTQYF. The CDR3 DNA reads TGCGCCAGCAGCCAAGATTCCAGGGGCACAGATACGCAGTATTTT.